The clone carrying this T cell receptor (beta chain) was picked up many times. Its antigen is not known. Germline CDR1 reads SGHRS; CDR2 reads YFSETQ. The CDR3 totals 14 residues. Trimming removed 4 bases from V and 3 bases from J; junction bases left unmatched: 3. Overall study results and limits: In terms of TCR gene usage, tumor memory CD4+ T cells clustered together with blood and lymph node memory CD4+ cells, as well as with lymph node naive CD4+ cells. Tumor Tregs overlapped most with tumor, then blood, naive CD4+ cells.

Naive CD4+ T cells were purified with Tregs depleted by CD25. After constant-region reverse-primer amplification, full-length variable regions underwent semi-nested PCR with Nested Universal Primer A. From the 5' RACE reads, TCRdb called clonotypes with MiXCR, one entry per CDR3 protein. The table includes approximately 40,000 distinct CDR3 sequences, approximately 17% detected once. The V call is TRBV5-1, the J call TRBJ2-3; TRBD2 agrees at 9 bases. Sequenced material: naive CD4+ T cells sorted from a lymph node. Specified subset: naive CD4+ T cells, CD4+CD45RA+CD25-. This receptor was taken from a female donor with breast cancer. CDR3 residues: CASSRTSETDTQYF. CDR3 DNA sequence: TGCGCCAGCAGCAGGACTAGCGAAACAGATACGCAGTATTTT.